These 15 T cell receptor beta chains were sequenced from one sample in a study of blood T cell repertoires in COVID-19. Repertoires were generated with immunoSEQ multiplex PCR, while TCRdb's copy carries only in-frame clones and drops some. In the table there are approximately 190,000 clones, around 80% of which are singletons. Sequenced sample: peripheral blood. These receptors all come from a man aged 55 to 69 with acute or convalescent COVID-19.

This chain joins TRBV6-5 and TRBJ2-2, with 7 bases fitting TRBD2. In germline, CDR1 is MNHEY, CDR2 SVGAGI. V shed 2 bases, J shed 7 bases, and the junction held 4 bases outside the gene matches. The CDR3 totals 14 residues. The DNA of the CDR3 is TGTGCCAGCAGTTACACTAGCGCGGGCGGGGAGCTGTTTTTT. Protein product: CASSYTSAGGELFF.

This clone has just a few counts. This chain connects TRBV4-3 to TRBJ2-5, with TRBD1 identical over 10 bases. J gave up 4 bases and V 0 bases, and 8 bases lay outside the gene matches. Germline values: CDR1 LGHNA, CDR2 YSLEER. This CDR3 region has 17 residues. The CDR3 coding sequence is TGCGCCAGCAGCCAAGATAGACAGGGGGCTTTTGGAGAGACCCAGTACTTC. As protein: CASSQDRQGAFGETQYF.

The rearrangement links TRBV4-1 to TRBJ1-5; D is possibly TRBD1 (6 bases). The germline gives CDR1 MGHRA, CDR2 YSYEKL. The length of the CDR3 is 15 residues. V was shortened by 0 bases and J by 6 bases, with 12 bases between the two germline ends. DNA of the CDR3: TGCGCCAGCAGCCAAGAGGGGCAGGGGCTTCAGCCCCAGCATTTT. This gives the protein CASSQEGQGLQPQHF.

This clone was seen only once. J is TRBJ1-1 and V is TRBV29-1, with 9 nucleotides matching TRBD1. Germline V gene lookup returns CDR1 SQVTM and CDR2 ANQGSEA. The CDR3 has 13 residues. After removal of 7 bases from V and 6 bases from J, the junction contained 9 bases not matched to a gene. CDR3 residues: CSAEWDRDAEAFF. The CDR3 bases are TGCAGCGCCGAGTGGGACAGGGACGCTGAAGCTTTCTTT.

In DNA, the CDR3 is TGTGCCAGCAGCCCACTAAAGGGACTAGCGGGACCTTACAATGAGCAGTTCTTC. Its translation is CASSPLKGLAGPYNEQFF. The gene calls are TRBV14 and TRBJ2-1; 13 bases agree with TRBD2. Germline V gives CDR1 SGHDN, CDR2 FVKESK. The ends lost 4 bases at V and 4 bases at J; junction bases unmatched: 10. This CDR3 is 18 amino acids long.

The V and J genes are TRBV12-5 and TRBJ1-4; 10 bases map to TRBD1. The germline V gene encodes CDR1 LGHNT and CDR2 FRNRAP. The V and J ends lost 6 bases and 7 bases, in that order; junction bases with no gene match: 8. The CDR3 runs to 15 residues. This chain's CDR3 is CASGSRQGAGEKLFF. The CDR3 region has the DNA TGTGCTAGTGGATCCAGACAGGGGGCGGGTGAAAAACTGTTTTTT.

The chain couples TRBV5-1 to TRBJ2-7; a weak D match, TRBD2 (5 bases). The CDR3 consists of 15 residues. Germline loops: CDR1 SGHRS, CDR2 YFSETQ. Trimming stripped 0 bases from V and 0 bases from J, with 10 bases between. CDR3 sequence: CASSLVSGSSYEQYF. The CDR3 DNA reads as TGCGCCAGCAGCTTGGTGTCGGGGTCCTCCTACGAGCAGTACTTC.

The genes are TRBV12-3 or TRBV12-4 and TRBJ2-7; D not resolved. The CDR3 totals 13 residues. The V end was cut by 4 bases, the J end by 1 base, with 8 bases between. Here the CDR3 reads CASSSPPSYEQYF. DNA for the CDR3: TGTGCCAGCAGTTCTCCCCCTTCCTACGAGCAGTACTTC.

This clone appeared a few times. The J gene is TRBJ2-1, the V gene TRBV11-1; D gene unclear. Germline loops: CDR1 SGHAT, CDR2 FQDESV (reference sequence). Deletions cut 2 bases from V and 0 bases from J, with 8 bases between. The CDR3 has 15 amino acids. The DNA for the CDR3 is TGTGCCAGCAGCTTAAAGCTAGACTCCTACAATGAGCAGTTCTTC. This translates into CASSLKLDSYNEQFF.

J is TRBJ2-7 and V is TRBV12-5, with 7 bases lining up with TRBD1. Germline CDR1 LGHNT, CDR2 FRNRAP. The CDR3 spans 14 residues. Losses at the gene ends were 6 bases for V and 5 bases for J; bases not matched to a gene: 10. The CDR3 nucleotides read TGTGCTAGTGGCGTTGACAGGGAGATCCACGAGCAGTACTTC. This codes for CASGVDREIHEQYF.

The rearrangement links TRBV4-1 to TRBJ2-1, with D maybe TRBD2 (5 bases). Trimming left V 6 bases short and J 0 bases short, with 12 bases between. Germline V lookup: CDR1 MGHRA, CDR2 YSYEKL. The CDR3 spans 15 residues. The CDR3 nucleotides are TGCGCCAGCAGTCCGATAGGGAGCTCCTACAATGAGCAGTTCTTC. Protein product: CASSPIGSSYNEQFF.

This clone was seen a few times. This rearrangement joins TRBV5-1 to TRBJ1-1; 7 nucleotides align to TRBD1. There are 15 residues in the CDR3. V was pared by 4 bases and J by 1 base, with 7 bases of the junction left unmatched. Germline V gene lookup returns CDR1 SGHRS and CDR2 YFSETQ. This CDR3 is CASSPLGQRNTEAFF. The CDR3 DNA reads as TGCGCCAGCAGCCCCCTGGGACAGAGGAACACTGAAGCTTTCTTT.

The gene calls are TRBV6-5 and TRBJ1-6, with TRBD1 identical over 8 bases. Looked up from germline, CDR1 is MNHEY and CDR2 is SVGAGI. CDR3 length: 14 residues. V dropped 2 bases and J dropped 7; count of bases not matched to a gene: 1. The CDR3 is CASSYRDRNSPLHF. The CDR3 nucleotides read TGTGCCAGCAGTTACAGGGACAGGAATTCACCCCTCCACTTT.

V is TRBV6-1 and J is TRBJ2-5; maybe TRBD1 (5 bases). CDR1 is MNHNS, CDR2 SASEGT, per germline. This CDR3 contains 13 residues. Trimming pared 10 bases from V and 5 bases from J, leaving 17 bases between. The chain's CDR3 is CATTLQGWETQYF. For the CDR3, the DNA is TGTGCCACCACCCTTCAGGGTTGGGAGACCCAGTACTTC.

This clone showed up just once. This chain links TRBV12-5 with TRBJ2-3, with 9 bases that match TRBD1. Germline-derived CDR1 and CDR2 are LGHNT and FRNRAP. The CDR3 contains 21 residues. The J segment lost 3 bases and the V segment lost 6 bases, leaving 25 bases of the junction unmatched. CDR3 sequence (DNA): TGTGCTAGTGGGCCGGGACTGGCCGCCTCTAAACCGGGACAGGGAACAGATACGCAGTATTTT. It is translated as CASGPGLAASKPGQGTDTQYF.